This TCR beta chain was observed in a study of T cells after yellow fever vaccination. The junction had 13 bases not matched to a gene; V was cut back by 2 bases and J by 6 bases. Germline lookup yields CDR1 SGHRS and CDR2 YFSETQ. The CDR3 length is 17 residues. Study findings and constraints: Any FACS-sorted repertoire could hold abundant clonotypes that contaminate it from the bulk population. Though it reached lower strength, the secondary response hit its peak faster, day 5 versus 15.

In TCRdb, the 5' RACE reads were re-called with MiXCR into one record per CDR3 protein. The profile shows about 330,000 distinct CDR3 sequences, roughly 4.3% of them singletons. A few counts support this clonotype. The target antigen is unknown. The chain combines TRBV5-1 with TRBJ1-4, with 7 bases fitting TRBD1. This TCR derives from a man younger than 35 who received the YFV17D yellow fever vaccine. This sample comprised PBMCs, obtained 5 days after the yellow fever booster vaccination. The CDR3 reads CASSLPTGAAGHEKLFF. The CDR3 DNA reads as TGCGCCAGCAGCTTACCCACAGGGGCGGCAGGTCATGAAAAACTGTTTTTT.